This T cell receptor (beta chain) was observed in a study of human T cells and chemical hapten exposure. The CDR3 is made up of 15 amino acids. Trimming took off 2 bases at V and 8 bases at J, with 14 bases between the two ends. Germline CDR1 reads SGHDT; CDR2 reads YYEEEE. TCRdb used MiXCR to reprocess the RACE reads, holding one entry per CDR3 protein. The repertoire holds approximately 370,000 distinct CDR3 sequences, with 5% to 6.5% as singletons. The sample holds many counts of this clonotype. The sample's time point: pre-sensitization, week 0. Treatment denoted: therapeutic diphenylcyclopropenone sensitization with weekly scalp DPC.

The sample consisted of whole blood, taken in connection with sensitization to the hapten diphenylcyclopropenone (DPC). The rearrangement joins TRBV5-6 to TRBJ2-6; D may be TRBD1 (5 bases). The sequence came from a woman between 18 and 29 years old with alopecia areata. Some clones in this sample may be carry-over from other donors' samples. CDR3 DNA sequence: TGTGCCAGCAGCTTTGACCAGGGCCTCTCCAACGTCCTGACTTTC. As protein: CASSFDQGLSNVLTF.